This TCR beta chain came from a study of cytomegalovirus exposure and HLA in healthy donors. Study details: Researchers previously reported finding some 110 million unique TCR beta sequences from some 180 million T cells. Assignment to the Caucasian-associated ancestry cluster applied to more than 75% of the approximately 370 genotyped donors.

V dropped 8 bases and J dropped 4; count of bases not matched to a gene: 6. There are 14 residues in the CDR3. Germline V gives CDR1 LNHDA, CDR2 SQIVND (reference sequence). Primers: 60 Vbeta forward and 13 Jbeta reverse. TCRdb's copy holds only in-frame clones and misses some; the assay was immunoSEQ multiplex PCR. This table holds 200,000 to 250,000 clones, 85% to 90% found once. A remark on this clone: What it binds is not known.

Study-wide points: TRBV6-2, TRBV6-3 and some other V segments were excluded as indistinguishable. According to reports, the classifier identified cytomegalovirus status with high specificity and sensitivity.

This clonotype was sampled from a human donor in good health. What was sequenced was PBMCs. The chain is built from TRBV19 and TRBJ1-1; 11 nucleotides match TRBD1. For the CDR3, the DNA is TGTGCCAGTCGGGACAGGGGGTTGGGCACTGAAGCTTTCTTT. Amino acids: CASRDRGLGTEAFF.